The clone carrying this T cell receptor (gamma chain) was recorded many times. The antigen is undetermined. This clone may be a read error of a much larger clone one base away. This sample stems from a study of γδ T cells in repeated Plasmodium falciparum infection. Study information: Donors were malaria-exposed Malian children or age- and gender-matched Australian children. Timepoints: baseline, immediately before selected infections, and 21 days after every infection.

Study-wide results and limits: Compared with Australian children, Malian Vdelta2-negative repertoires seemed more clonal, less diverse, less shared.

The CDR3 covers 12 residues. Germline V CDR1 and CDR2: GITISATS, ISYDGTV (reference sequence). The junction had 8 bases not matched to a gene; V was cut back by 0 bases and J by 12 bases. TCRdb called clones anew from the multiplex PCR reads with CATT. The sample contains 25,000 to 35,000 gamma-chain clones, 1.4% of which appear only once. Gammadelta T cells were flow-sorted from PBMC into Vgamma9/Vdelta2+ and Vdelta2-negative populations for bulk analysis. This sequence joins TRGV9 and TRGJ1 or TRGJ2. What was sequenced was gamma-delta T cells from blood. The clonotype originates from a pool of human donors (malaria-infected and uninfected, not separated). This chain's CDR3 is CALWEVLKGKLF. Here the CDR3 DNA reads TGTGCCTTGTGGGAGGTGCTGAAAGGGAAACTCTTT.